A selection of T cell receptor beta chains follows, all from one sample in a study of shared clonotypes between healthy human individuals. Method: immunoSEQ multiplex PCR; TCRdb's copy keeps in-frame clones and lacks some. Found here are about 1 million clones, about four fifths of them singletons; the top ten hold 0.5% to 0.6%. Sequencing used memory CD4+ T cells from PBMCs. These receptor sequences come from a man between 18 and 29 years old in good health. Some clones in this sample may be carry-over from other donors' samples. CDR3s include the opening cysteine and the closing phenylalanine or tryptophan. D genes are given only for firm matches. Size tells how often a clone was seen (once, few, many) or the class of an expanded clone, and some rows leave it out.

v_call,cdr3_length,j_call,clone_size,d_call,cdr3_aa,cdr3_nt
TRBV21-1,15,TRBJ1-2,NA,NA,CASSKYPPGEDGYTF,TGTGCCAGCAGCAAATATCCGCCAGGGGAGGATGGCTACACCTTC
TRBV30,16,TRBJ2-7,NA,NA,CAWSPHWGERLYEQYF,TGTGCCTGGAGTCCACATTGGGGAGAGCGATTGTACGAGCAGTACTTC
TRBV15,17,TRBJ1-2,NA,TRBD1,CATSRDRGDRGSYGYTF,TGTGCCACCAGCAGAGATAGGGGGGACAGGGGATCTTATGGCTACACCTTC
TRBV7-2,13,TRBJ1-1,NA,NA,CASSPTGLTEAFF,TGTGCCAGCAGCCCCACAGGGTTGACTGAAGCTTTCTTT
TRBV5-1,16,TRBJ1-2,NA,NA,CASSFMTAGEGYGYTF,TGCGCCAGCAGCTTCATGACAGCCGGAGAGGGGTATGGCTACACCTTC
TRBV5-4,15,TRBJ2-3,NA,NA,CASSSGQLRTDTQYF,TGTGCCAGCAGCTCAGGACAGCTCCGCACAGATACGCAGTATTTT
TRBV11-1,11,TRBJ2-7,few,NA,CASSLRAPSSF,TGTGCCAGCAGCTTAAGGGCGCCCTCATCGTTC
TRBV9,18,TRBJ2-5,NA,TRBD2,CASSVEGLAGGGRETQYF,TGTGCCAGCAGCGTAGAAGGCCTAGCGGGAGGGGGTCGAGAGACCCAGTACTTC
TRBV10-3,20,TRBJ2-4,NA,TRBD2,CAISESQISGRGLAKNIQYF,TGTGCCATCAGTGAGTCCCAAATTAGCGGGAGGGGATTAGCCAAAAACATTCAGTACTTC
TRBV5-6,13,TRBJ2-7,NA,TRBD1,CASQGQVGYEQYF,TGTGCCAGCCAAGGACAGGTAGGGTACGAGCAGTACTTC
TRBV29-1,13,TRBJ2-1,NA,TRBD1,CSIRDRPYNEQFF,TGCAGTATCCGGGACAGGCCCTACAATGAGCAGTTCTTC
TRBV27,19,TRBJ2-1,NA,TRBD2,CASSPRLDGLAGGDGEQFF,TGTGCCAGCAGTCCCCGCCTCGACGGGCTAGCGGGAGGAGACGGAGAGCAGTTCTTC
TRBV4-2,15,TRBJ2-7,once,TRBD2,CASSFSGRDAYEQYF,TGTGCCAGCAGTTTTAGCGGGAGAGACGCCTACGAGCAGTACTTC
TRBV4-3,15,TRBJ2-7,few,TRBD2,CASSQTSGGSYEQYF,TGCGCCAGCAGCCAGACTAGCGGGGGGTCCTACGAGCAGTACTTC
TRBV28,14,TRBJ1-1,many,NA,CASTIGQRNTEAFF,TGTGCCAGCACCATTGGACAGAGGAACACTGAAGCTTTCTTT
TRBV5-4,13,TRBJ2-3,NA,NA,CASSLAVADTQYF,TGTGCCAGCAGCTTGGCTGTCGCGGATACGCAGTATTTT
TRBV20-1,11,TRBJ2-3,NA,NA,CSARRGGPQYF,TGCAGTGCCCGGAGGGGGGGTCCCCAGTATTTT
TRBV10-3,14,TRBJ1-6,NA,NA,CATQGGAYNSPLHF,TGTGCCACCCAAGGAGGTGCCTATAATTCACCCCTCCACTTT
TRBV6-1,14,TRBJ2-7,NA,TRBD2,CASSPIREAGEQYF,TGTGCCAGCAGCCCCATTCGGGAGGCCGGCGAGCAGTACTTC
TRBV29-1,13,TRBJ1-2,few,NA,CSVSHGARNGYTF,TGCAGCGTGTCGCATGGGGCGAGAAATGGCTACACCTTC
TRBV28,16,TRBJ2-5,NA,NA,CASSSPPIMPEETQYF,TGTGCCAGCAGTTCCCCCCCTATTATGCCGGAAGAGACCCAGTACTTC
TRBV27,14,TRBJ2-3,few,TRBD2,CASSSLGLVGTQYF,TGTGCCAGCAGTTCCCTGGGACTAGTAGGTACGCAGTATTTT
TRBV7-9,13,TRBJ1-4,NA,NA,CASSLTSGEKLFF,TGTGCCAGCAGCTTGACATCAGGAGAAAAACTGTTTTTT
TRBV5-5,15,TRBJ2-4,NA,TRBD1,CASSEGQGAKNIQYF,TGTGCCAGCAGCGAGGGACAGGGGGCCAAAAACATTCAGTACTTC
TRBV5-1,14,TRBJ2-3,NA,NA,CASSLPQTADTQYF,TGCGCCAGCAGCCTCCCCCAGACAGCAGATACGCAGTATTTT
TRBV25-1,14,TRBJ2-5,NA,TRBD2,CASTRGGSQETQYF,TGTGCCAGCACCCGCGGGGGGAGTCAAGAGACCCAGTACTTC
TRBV6-4,13,TRBJ1-2,NA,NA,CASSPGQSYGYTF,TGTGCCAGCAGCCCCGGACAGAGTTATGGCTACACCTTC
TRBV7-3,16,TRBJ1-1,NA,NA,CASSKSPGLGGTEAFF,TGTGCCAGCAGCAAAAGTCCGGGATTGGGTGGCACTGAAGCTTTCTTT
TRBV29-1,16,TRBJ2-3,NA,TRBD2,CSVEDRASGATDTQYF,TGCAGCGTTGAAGATAGAGCTAGCGGGGCGACAGATACGCAGTATTTT
TRBV23-1,16,TRBJ2-3,NA,TRBD2,CASRLPTSASTDTQYF,TGCGCCAGCAGGTTACCCACTAGCGCTAGCACAGATACGCAGTATTTT
TRBV7-9,15,TRBJ2-7,NA,TRBD2,CASSPRGLAGVGTVF,TGTGCCAGCAGCCCCCGGGGACTAGCGGGAGTCGGGACGGTATTC
TRBV7-3,16,TRBJ2-3,NA,NA,CASSLNMAAATDTQYF,TGTGCCAGCAGCTTAAACATGGCAGCGGCCACAGATACGCAGTATTTT
TRBV5-1,16,TRBJ2-3,NA,TRBD2,CASSLTSGRAGDTQYF,TGCGCCAGCAGCTTGACTAGCGGGAGGGCCGGAGATACGCAGTATTTT
TRBV7-9,13,TRBJ2-7,NA,NA,CASSLAGGHEQYF,TGTGCCAGCAGCTTAGCGGGGGGCCACGAGCAGTACTTC
TRBV15,13,TRBJ2-5,NA,NA,CATSRDLVETQYF,TGTGCCACCAGCAGAGATTTGGTCGAGACCCAGTACTTC
TRBV4-2,16,TRBJ1-5,NA,NA,CASSQDTGLIPQPQHF,TGTGCCAGCAGCCAAGACACAGGGTTGATTCCTCAGCCCCAGCATTTT
TRBV28,13,TRBJ1-2,NA,NA,CASSSINSYGYTF,TGTGCCAGCAGTTCAATAAACTCCTATGGCTACACCTTC
TRBV4-1,15,TRBJ2-1,once,NA,CASSQGYGQINEQFF,TGCGCCAGCAGCCAAGGGTATGGACAGATCAATGAGCAGTTCTTC
TRBV5-1,13,TRBJ2-5,NA,NA,CASSGFVEETQYF,TGCGCCAGCAGTGGCTTCGTCGAAGAGACCCAGTACTTC
TRBV6-1,18,TRBJ1-5,few,NA,CASSEIRRGGGGNQPQHF,TGTGCCAGCAGTGAAATTCGTAGGGGTGGAGGGGGCAATCAGCCCCAGCATTTT
TRBV5-6,13,TRBJ1-2,NA,NA,CASSPGPSYGYTF,TGTGCCAGCAGCCCGGGACCGTCTTATGGCTACACCTTC